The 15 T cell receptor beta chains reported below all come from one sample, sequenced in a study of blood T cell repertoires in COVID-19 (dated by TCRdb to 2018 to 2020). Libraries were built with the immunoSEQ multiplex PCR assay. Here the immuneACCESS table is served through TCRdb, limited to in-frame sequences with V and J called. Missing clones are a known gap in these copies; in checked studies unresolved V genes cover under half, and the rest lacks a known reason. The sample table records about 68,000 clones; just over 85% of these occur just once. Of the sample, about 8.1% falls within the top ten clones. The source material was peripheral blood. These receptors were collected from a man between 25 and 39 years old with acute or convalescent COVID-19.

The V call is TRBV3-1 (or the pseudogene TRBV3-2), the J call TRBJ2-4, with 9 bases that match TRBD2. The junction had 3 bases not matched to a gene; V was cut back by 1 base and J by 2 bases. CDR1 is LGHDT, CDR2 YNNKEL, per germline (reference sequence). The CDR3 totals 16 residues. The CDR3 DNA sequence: TGTGCCAGCAGCCAAGGAGCGGGAGGCCCCAAAAACATTCAGTACTTC. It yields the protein CASSQGAGGPKNIQYF.

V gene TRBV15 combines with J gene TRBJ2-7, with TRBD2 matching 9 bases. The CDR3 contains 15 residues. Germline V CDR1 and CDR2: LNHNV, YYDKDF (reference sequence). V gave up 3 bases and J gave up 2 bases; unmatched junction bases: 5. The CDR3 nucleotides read TGTGCCACCAGCAGTCTAGCGGGGATTACCTACGAGCAGTACTTC. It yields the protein CATSSLAGITYEQYF.

The CDR3 DNA sequence: TGTGCCAGCTCACCGTTAGCGGGAGGGCCGTACCAAGAGACCCAGTACTTC. Its protein is CASSPLAGGPYQETQYF. This chain links TRBV18 with TRBJ2-5, with 11 bases lining up with TRBD2. The V segment lost 3 bases and the J segment 0 bases; nucleotides outside the gene matches: 6. The CDR3 loop spans 17 amino acids. CDR1 and CDR2 (germline): KGHSH, LQKENI.

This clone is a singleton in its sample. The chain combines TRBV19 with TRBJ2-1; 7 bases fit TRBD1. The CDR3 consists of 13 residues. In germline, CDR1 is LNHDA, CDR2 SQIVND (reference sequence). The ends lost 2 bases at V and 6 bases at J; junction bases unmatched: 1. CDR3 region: CASSISGGNEQFF. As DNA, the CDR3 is TGTGCCAGTAGTATATCAGGGGGCAATGAGCAGTTCTTC. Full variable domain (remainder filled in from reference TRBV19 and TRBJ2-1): DGGITQSPKYLFRKEGQNVTLSCEQNLNHDAMYWYRQDPGQGLRLIYYSQIVNDFQKGDIAEGYSVSREKKESFPLTVTSAQKNPTAFYLCASSISGGNEQFFGPGTRLTVL.

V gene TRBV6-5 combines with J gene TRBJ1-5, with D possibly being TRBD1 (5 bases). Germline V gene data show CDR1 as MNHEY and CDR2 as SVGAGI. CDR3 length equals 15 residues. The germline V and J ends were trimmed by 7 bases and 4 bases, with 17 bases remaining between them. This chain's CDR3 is CASKSQAALNQPQHF. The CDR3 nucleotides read TGTGCCAGCAAGTCACAGGCTGCCCTTAATCAGCCCCAGCATTTT.

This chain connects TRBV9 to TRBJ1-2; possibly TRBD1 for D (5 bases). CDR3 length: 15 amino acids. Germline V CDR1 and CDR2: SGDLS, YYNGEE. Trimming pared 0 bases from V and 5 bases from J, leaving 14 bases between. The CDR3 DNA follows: TGTGCCAGCAGCGTAGGATCAGGGCAACCGTATGGCTACACCTTC. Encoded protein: CASSVGSGQPYGYTF.

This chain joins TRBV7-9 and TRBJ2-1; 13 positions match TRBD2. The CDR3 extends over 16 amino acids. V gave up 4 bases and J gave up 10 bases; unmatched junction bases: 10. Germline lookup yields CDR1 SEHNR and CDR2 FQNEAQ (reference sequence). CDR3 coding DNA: TGTGCCAGCAGCTCAAGCCTACTAGCGGGAGGGCCGGAGCAGTTCTTC. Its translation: CASSSSLLAGGPEQFF.

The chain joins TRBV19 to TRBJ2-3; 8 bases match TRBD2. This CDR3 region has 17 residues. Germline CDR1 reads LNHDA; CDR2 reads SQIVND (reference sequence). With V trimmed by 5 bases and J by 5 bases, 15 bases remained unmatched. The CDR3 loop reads CASSFRRREGRGDTQYF. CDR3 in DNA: TGTGCCAGTAGTTTCAGGCGACGGGAGGGCCGGGGAGATACGCAGTATTTT.

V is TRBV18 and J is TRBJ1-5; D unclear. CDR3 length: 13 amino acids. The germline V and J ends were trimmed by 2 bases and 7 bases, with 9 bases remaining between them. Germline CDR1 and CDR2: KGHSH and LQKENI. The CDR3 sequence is CASSPTGSQPQHF. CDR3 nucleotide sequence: TGTGCCAGCTCACCAACCGGGTCGCAGCCCCAGCATTTT.

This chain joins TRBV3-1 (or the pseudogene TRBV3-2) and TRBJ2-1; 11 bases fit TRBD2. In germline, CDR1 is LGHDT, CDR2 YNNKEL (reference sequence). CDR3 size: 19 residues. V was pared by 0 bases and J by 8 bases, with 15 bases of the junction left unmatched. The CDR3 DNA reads TGTGCCAGCAGCCAAGAAAGCGGAACTAGCGGGGGCGGGGCGTATGAGCAGTTCTTC. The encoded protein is CASSQESGTSGGGAYEQFF.

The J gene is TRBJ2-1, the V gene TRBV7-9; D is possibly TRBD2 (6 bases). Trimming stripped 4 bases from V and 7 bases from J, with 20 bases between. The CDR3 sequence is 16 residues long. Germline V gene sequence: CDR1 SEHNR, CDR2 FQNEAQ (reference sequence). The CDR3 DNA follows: TGTGCCAGCAGCTCGGCCTCCGGGAGAGGGGCAAATGAGCAGTTCTTC. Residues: CASSSASGRGANEQFF.

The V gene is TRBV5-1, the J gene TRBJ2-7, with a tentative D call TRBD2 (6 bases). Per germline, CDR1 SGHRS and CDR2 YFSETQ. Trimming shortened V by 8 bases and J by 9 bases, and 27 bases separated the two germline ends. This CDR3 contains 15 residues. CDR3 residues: CASAKPGLSPKVQYF. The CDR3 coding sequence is TGCGCCAGTGCTAAACCGGGACTCTCCCCGAAAGTGCAGTACTTC.

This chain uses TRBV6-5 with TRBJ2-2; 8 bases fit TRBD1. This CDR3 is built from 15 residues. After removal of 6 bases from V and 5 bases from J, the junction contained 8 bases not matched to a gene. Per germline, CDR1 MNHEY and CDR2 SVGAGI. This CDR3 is CASSSTGAGTGELFF. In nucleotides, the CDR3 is TGTGCCAGCAGCTCGACAGGGGCAGGTACCGGGGAGCTGTTTTTT.

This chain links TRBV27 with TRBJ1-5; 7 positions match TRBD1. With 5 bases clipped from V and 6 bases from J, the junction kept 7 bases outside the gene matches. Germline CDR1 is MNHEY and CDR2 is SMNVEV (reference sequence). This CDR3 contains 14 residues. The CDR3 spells CASSPTGQAQPQHF. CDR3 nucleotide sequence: TGTGCCAGCAGTCCGACAGGGCAGGCTCAGCCCCAGCATTTT.

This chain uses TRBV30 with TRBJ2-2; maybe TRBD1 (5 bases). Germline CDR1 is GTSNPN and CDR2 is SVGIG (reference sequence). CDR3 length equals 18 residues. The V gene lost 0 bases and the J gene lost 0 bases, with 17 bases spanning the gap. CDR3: CAWSVRGRGRTNTGELFF. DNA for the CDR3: TGTGCCTGGAGTGTACGTGGAAGGGGCCGAACGAACACCGGGGAGCTGTTTTTT.